This T cell receptor beta chain was captured in a study of Graves' ophthalmopathy and Graves' hyperthyroidism. About the research overall: Sampling took place at initial diagnosis, with peripheral blood obtained before any treatment.

It was on clinical symptoms, serum thyroxine, TRAb, thyroid ultrasound and orbital computed tomography that diagnosis relied. The CDR3 runs 14 residues. V gave up 3 bases and J gave up 3 bases, with 14 bases separating them. The germline V gene encodes CDR1 SQVTM and CDR2 ANQGSEA. Amplifying from RNA transcripts, the study obtained TCR beta CDR3 regions. First-round RT-PCR with HTBI primers preceded a second-round multiplex PCR. TCRdb used MiXCR to reprocess the multiplex PCR reads, holding one entry per CDR3 protein. The table shows around 600,000 distinct CDR3 sequences, with about 41% occurring only once.

The V call is TRBV29-1, the J call TRBJ1-2; weak D call: TRBD1 (5 bases). This clonotype was obtained from an adult man with Graves' ophthalmopathy. Sequenced sample: peripheral blood. CDR3 region: CSVDEQGSDYGYTF. The CDR3 nucleotides are TGCAGCGTTGATGAGCAGGGTTCTGACTATGGCTACACCTTC.